This TCR beta chain was sequenced in a study of shared clonotypes between healthy human individuals. Libraries were prepared by immunoSEQ multiplex PCR; TCRdb keeps only in-frame clonotypes and omits some of them. Of about 680,000 clones listed, roughly 73% are singletons. CD45RA-negative memory and CD45RA+ naive subsets were split from the CD4+ cells. Unmatched junction bases numbered 7, after V lost 5 bases and J lost 1 base. Germline CDR1 reads MNHEY; CDR2 reads SMNVEV (reference sequence). This CDR3 comprises 15 residues. This chain uses TRBV27 with TRBJ2-7; 8 bases agree with TRBD2. The sequence was collected from a woman aged 25 to 39 in good health. Source material: memory CD4+ T cells sorted from blood. The subset denotes: CD45RA-negative fraction. CDR3 sequence reads: CASSELAGRSYEQYF. CDR3 nucleotide sequence: TGTGCCAGCAGTGAATTAGCGGGAAGGTCCTACGAGCAGTACTTC.